This T cell receptor (beta chain) emerged from a study of blood T cell repertoires in COVID-19. Study overall: The origin of the acute and convalescent COVID-19 samples was the United States, Italy and Spain. Sources were T cells, B-cell-depleted T cells, or PBMCs; the material itself was cDNA or gDNA.

Trimming cost V 7 bases and J 5 bases; bases outside gene matches: 7. The CDR3 spans 14 residues. CDR1 and CDR2 (germline): MNHEY, SVGAGI. The authors' processing: It was from reference gene primer amplification that nucleated cell counts were estimated. Here immunoSEQ multiplex PCR was the method, and the copy in TCRdb shows in-frame clones only, minus some. That table is the source of V, J and clone size, and D and trimming were worked out from the DNA. The table lists about 140,000 clones, 80% to 85% of them singletons, with less than 4% in the top ten. Material for sequencing was peripheral blood. This receptor was identified in an older woman with acute or convalescent COVID-19. The chain couples TRBV6-5 to TRBJ2-5; 10 nucleotides match TRBD1. In DNA form, the CDR3 reads TGTGCCAGCATTGGACAGGGGGATGTGGAGACCCAGTACTTC. It specifies CASIGQGDVETQYF.